There are many counts of the clone carrying this TCR beta chain. This CDR3 region has 16 residues. Trimming cost V 0 bases and J 1 base, with 8 bases left between them. The V gene's germline CDR1 is SGHRS and CDR2 YFSETQ. This sample is part of a study of human T cells and chemical hapten exposure. Specified time point: healthy volunteer bleed at 6 weeks. The authors extracted total RNA from unfractionated whole blood. From the RACE reads, TCRdb called clonotypes with MiXCR, one entry per CDR3 protein. The table records under 45,000 distinct CDR3 sequences, 5.5% of them present only once. The chain has TRBV5-1 and TRBJ2-6, with a weak D call TRBD2 (5 bases). Input material: whole blood. The sequence was obtained from a human donor in good health. Some clones in this sample may be carry-over from other donors' samples. The DNA of the CDR3 is TGCGCCAGCAGCTTGGGGCCGGGGTCTGGGGCCAACGTCCTGACTTTC. Translated, it gives CASSLGPGSGANVLTF.